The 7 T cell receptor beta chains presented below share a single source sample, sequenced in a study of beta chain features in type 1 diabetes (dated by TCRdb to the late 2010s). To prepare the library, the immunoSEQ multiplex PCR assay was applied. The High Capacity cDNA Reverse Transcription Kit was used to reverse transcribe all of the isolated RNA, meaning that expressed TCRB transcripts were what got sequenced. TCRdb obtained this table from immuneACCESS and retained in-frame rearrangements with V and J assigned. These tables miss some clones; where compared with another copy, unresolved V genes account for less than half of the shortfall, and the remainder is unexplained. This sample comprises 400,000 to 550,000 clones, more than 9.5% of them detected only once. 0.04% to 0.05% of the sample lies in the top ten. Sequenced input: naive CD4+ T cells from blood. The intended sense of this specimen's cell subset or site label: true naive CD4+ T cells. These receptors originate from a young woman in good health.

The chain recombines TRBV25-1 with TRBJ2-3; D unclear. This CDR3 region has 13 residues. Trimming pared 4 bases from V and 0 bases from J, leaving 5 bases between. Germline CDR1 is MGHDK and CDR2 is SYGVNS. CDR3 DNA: TGTGCCAGCAGTGCTCTCAGCACAGATACGCAGTATTTT. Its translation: CASSALSTDTQYF.

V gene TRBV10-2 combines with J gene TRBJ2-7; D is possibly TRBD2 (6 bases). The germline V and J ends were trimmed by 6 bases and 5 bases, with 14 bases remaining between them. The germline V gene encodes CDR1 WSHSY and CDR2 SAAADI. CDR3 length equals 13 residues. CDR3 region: CASSRRGSHEQYV. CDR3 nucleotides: TGCGCCAGCAGCAGACGGGGGAGCCACGAGCAGTACGTC.

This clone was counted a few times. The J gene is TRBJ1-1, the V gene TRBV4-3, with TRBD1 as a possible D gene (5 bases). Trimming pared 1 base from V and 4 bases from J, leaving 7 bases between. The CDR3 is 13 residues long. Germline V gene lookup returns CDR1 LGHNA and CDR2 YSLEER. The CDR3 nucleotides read TGCGCCAGCAGCCAAGTCAGGGCCACTGAAGCTTTCTTT. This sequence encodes CASSQVRATEAFF.

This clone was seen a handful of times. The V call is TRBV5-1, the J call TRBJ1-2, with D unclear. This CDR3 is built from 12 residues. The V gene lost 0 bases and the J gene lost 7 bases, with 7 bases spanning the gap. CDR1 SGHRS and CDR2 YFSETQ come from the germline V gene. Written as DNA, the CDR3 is TGCGCCAGCAGCTTGGGCCCTTCTGGCTACACCTTC. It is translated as CASSLGPSGYTF.

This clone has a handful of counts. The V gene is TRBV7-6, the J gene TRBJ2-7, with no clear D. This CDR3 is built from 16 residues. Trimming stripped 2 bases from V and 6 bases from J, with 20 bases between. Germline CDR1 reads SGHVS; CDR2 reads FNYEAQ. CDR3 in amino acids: CASSLSLLAKISEQYF. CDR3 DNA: TGTGCCAGCAGCTTATCCCTCCTCGCCAAAATCTCCGAGCAGTACTTC.

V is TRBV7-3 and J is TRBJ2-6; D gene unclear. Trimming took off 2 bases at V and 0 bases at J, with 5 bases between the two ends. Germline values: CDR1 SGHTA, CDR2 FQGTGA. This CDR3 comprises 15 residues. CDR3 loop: CASSLVSSGANVLTF. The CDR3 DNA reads TGTGCCAGCAGCTTAGTGAGCTCTGGGGCCAACGTCCTGACTTTC.

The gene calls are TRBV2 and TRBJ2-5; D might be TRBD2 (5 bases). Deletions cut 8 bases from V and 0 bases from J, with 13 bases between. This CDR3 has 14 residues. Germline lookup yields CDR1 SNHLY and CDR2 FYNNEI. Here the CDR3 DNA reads TGTGCCAGCCGAGAGCGGAGCTACCAAGAGACCCAGTACTTC. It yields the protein CASRERSYQETQYF.